This T cell receptor beta chain was retrieved from a study of blood T cell repertoires in COVID-19. Seattle patient enrollment occurred during active infection, with longitudinal follow-up thereafter. As handled by the study authors: Amplification from reference gene primers served as the basis for estimated nucleated cell counts. Profiled with immunoSEQ multiplex PCR; TCRdb holds only in-frame clones, not every one. V and J calls and clone size come straight from that table; D and trimming were deduced from the DNA. Of about 350,000 clones listed, about nine tenths are singletons. Trimming shortened V by 4 bases and J by 4 bases, and 15 bases separated the two germline ends. Per germline, CDR1 SGHTS and CDR2 YDEGEE. The CDR3 extends over 15 amino acids.

Sequenced material: peripheral blood. The sequence derives from a woman aged 60-70 years with COVID-19, enrolled during active disease. The rearrangement joins TRBV5-8 to TRBJ1-5; maybe TRBD1 (6 bases). CDR3 sequence: CASSVQGRRNQPQHF. The CDR3 nucleotides are TGTGCCAGCAGCGTACAGGGAAGGCGGAATCAGCCCCAGCATTTT.